This T cell receptor (beta chain) derives from a study of T cell responses to AZD1222 COVID-19 vaccine. V lost 5 bases, J lost 0 bases, and 9 bases stayed unmatched. Germline CDR1 LNHDA, CDR2 SQIVND (reference sequence). The CDR3 covers 17 residues. This clone occurred once. Profiled with immunoSEQ multiplex PCR; TCRdb holds only in-frame clones, not every one. The sample contains around 130,000 clones, about 91% of which appear only once. The source of this sequence is an adult who received the AZD1222 COVID-19 vaccine. The sample was peripheral blood, taken 28 days after the second AZD1222 dose. The genes are TRBV19 and TRBJ2-2; TRBD2 matches at 7 bases. The CDR3 region is CASSARAGPTNTGELFF. For the CDR3, the DNA is TGTGCCAGTAGTGCCCGAGCGGGACCAACGAACACCGGGGAGCTGTTTTTT.